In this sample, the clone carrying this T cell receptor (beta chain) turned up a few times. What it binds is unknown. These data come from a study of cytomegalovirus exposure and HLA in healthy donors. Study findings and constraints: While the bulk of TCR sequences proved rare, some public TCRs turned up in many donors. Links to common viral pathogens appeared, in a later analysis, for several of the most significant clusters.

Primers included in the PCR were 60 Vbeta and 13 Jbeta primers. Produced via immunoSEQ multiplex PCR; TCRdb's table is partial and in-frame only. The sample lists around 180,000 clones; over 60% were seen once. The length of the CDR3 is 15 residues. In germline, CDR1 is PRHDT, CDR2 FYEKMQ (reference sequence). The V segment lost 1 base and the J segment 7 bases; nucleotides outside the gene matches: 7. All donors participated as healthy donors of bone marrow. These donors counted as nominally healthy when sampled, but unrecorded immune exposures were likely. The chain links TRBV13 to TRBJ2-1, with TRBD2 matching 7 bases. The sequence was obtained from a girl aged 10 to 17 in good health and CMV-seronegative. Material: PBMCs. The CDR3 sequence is CASSLVGGFGNEQFF. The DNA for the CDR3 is TGTGCCAGCAGCTTAGTGGGAGGGTTTGGAAATGAGCAGTTCTTC.